This TCR beta chain was captured in a study of blood T cells in healthy people across ages. Study outcomes and limitations: CMV status of donors was not determined, possibly confounding expanded clonotype changes.

Then a second PCR, running roughly 7 to 11 cycles, was carried out with a sample-barcoded 5' primer and a J-beta primer mix. In TCRdb, the 5' RACE reads were re-called with MiXCR into one record per CDR3 protein. The sample yields around 990,000 distinct CDR3 sequences, about two fifths seen once. Researchers collected 9 to 10 milliliters of peripheral blood from every single donor. As regards this clonotype: Its antigen remains unidentified.

This CDR3 spans 13 amino acids. V was trimmed by 7 bases and J by 5 bases, leaving 14 bases between them. The chain employs TRBV12-3 or TRBV12-4 and TRBJ1-2, with a weak D call TRBD1 (5 bases). Source material: blood. The TCR sequence derives from a man between 18 and 29 years old in good health. DNA of the CDR3: TGTGCCAGCACTTACGCCCAGGGATATGGCTACACCTTC. Its protein is CASTYAQGYGYTF.